This TCR beta chain was observed in a study of Ad26.COV2.S vaccination and SARS-CoV-2 variants. Study-wide points: Spike-specific responses of CD8+ and CD4+ T cells were reported to display substantial breadth after vaccination. People who got the vaccine or the placebo had similar non-spike TCR breadth.

Sequencing was performed with immunoSEQ multiplex PCR; in TCRdb, only in-frame clones are kept and a portion is missing. The sample lists approximately 250,000 clones; 70% to 90% were seen once. Documented treatment: roughly 20 received Ad26.COV2.S at low or high dose, single or two shots; roughly five received placebo; per-sample allocation not given. Day 63 following the first vaccine or placebo injection was when the samples were taken. Trimming left V 0 bases short and J 0 bases short, with 4 bases between. Germline V gene sequence: CDR1 SGHRS, CDR2 YFSETQ. This CDR3 has 14 amino acids. In its sample, this clone was seen once. Its matching antigen is unknown. At the DNA level, this CDR3 is encoded by other sequences in the same sample as well.

J is TRBJ1-3 and V is TRBV5-1; D gene ambiguous. The receptor's source is a person aged 18-60 years who received the Ad26.COV2.S COVID-19 vaccine or a placebo. This sample comprised peripheral blood, obtained in a trial of Ad26.COV2.S vaccine versus placebo. The CDR3 sequence: CASSLGDSGNTIYF. The CDR3 DNA reads as TGCGCCAGCAGCTTGGGGGACTCTGGAAACACCATATATTTT.